The source of this T cell receptor (beta chain) is a study of Ad26.COV2.S vaccination and SARS-CoV-2 variants. Study summary: Donor joined the COV1001 Ad26.COV2.S trial arm.

The germline CDR1 and CDR2 sequences are SGHAT and FQNNGV. CDR3 length: 14 amino acids. The V end was cut by 1 base, the J end by 2 bases, with 6 bases between. Study-level points and caveats: Possibly, TCR breadth and depth analyses underestimated total T cell responses. Higher spike-specific TCR breadth was found in vaccine recipients than in placebo recipients.

About this clone itself: The antigen is unknown.

Measured with immunoSEQ multiplex PCR; TCRdb has only the in-frame clones, and not every one. The sample yields fewer than 500,000 clones, less than 95% seen once. Indicated treatment: some 19 received Ad26.COV2.S at low or high dose, single or two shots; roughly 5 received placebo; per-sample allocation not given. Collection of samples fell on day 63 after the first vaccine or placebo injection. The material sequenced was peripheral blood, taken in a trial of Ad26.COV2.S vaccine versus placebo. The chain combines TRBV11-2 with TRBJ1-5; D is unresolved. The source is a person between 18 and 65 years old who received the Ad26.COV2.S COVID-19 vaccine or a placebo. In nucleotides, the CDR3 is TGTGCCAGCAGCTTAGGGGCAGGCAATCAGCCCCAGCATTTT. This sequence encodes CASSLGAGNQPQHF.